The 22 T cell receptor beta chains presented below share a single source sample, sequenced in a study of response to subunit inactivated influenza vaccine. Each CDR3 protein is one row after TCRdb ran MiXCR on the RT-PCR reads. The table shows roughly 570,000 distinct CDR3 sequences, with 10% to 15% occurring only once. Specimen: PBMCs from blood, collected about 40 days after vaccination. The receptors come from a man aged 50 to 60 who received an inactivated influenza vaccine.

The rearrangement links TRBV25-1 to TRBJ1-5, with D uncertain. The CDR3 has 14 amino acids. CDR1 is MGHDK and CDR2 is SYGVNS in the germline V gene. Trimming took off 2 bases at V and 4 bases at J, with 9 bases between the two ends. The CDR3 is CASSEGGWNQPQHF. CDR3 nucleotide sequence: TGTGCCAGCAGTGAAGGAGGATGGAATCAGCCCCAGCATTTT. Full variable domain (remainder filled in from reference TRBV25-1 and TRBJ1-5): EADIYQTPRYLVIGTGKKITLECSQTMGHDKMYWYQQDPGMELHLIHYSYGVNSTEKGDLSSESTVSRIRTEHFPLTLESARPSHTSQYLCASSEGGWNQPQHFGDGTRLSIL.

This clonotype was observed a handful of times. This chain joins TRBV12-3 or TRBV12-4 and TRBJ2-6; D possibly corresponds to TRBD1 (5 bases). V was trimmed by 2 bases and J by 3 bases, leaving 11 bases between them. The CDR3 covers 16 residues. For the CDR3, the DNA is TGTGCCAGCAGTTTAACAGGCCCGGATGGGGCCAACGTCCTGACTTTC. Residues: CASSLTGPDGANVLTF.

A few counts support this clonotype. The V call is TRBV4-3, the J call TRBJ2-7, with D hard to call. The V end lost 1 base, the J end lost 1 base, and 8 bases lay between the germline ends. CDR3 size: 14 residues. The germline CDR1 and CDR2 sequences are LGHNA and YSLEER. In nucleotides, the CDR3 is TGCGCCAGCAGCCAAGCATCCGGGTCCTACGAGCAGTACTTC. Translating it yields CASSQASGSYEQYF.

This clonotype was observed a few times. J is TRBJ1-2 and V is TRBV7-9, with 8 bases fitting TRBD1. Trimming took 6 bases from V and 7 from J; bases not matched to a gene: 16. In germline, CDR1 is SEHNR, CDR2 FQNEAQ (reference sequence). This CDR3 comprises 16 residues. The chain's CDR3 is CASSPAYVRGRRGYTF. CDR3 DNA: TGTGCCAGCAGTCCAGCTTACGTCAGGGGGCGACGTGGCTACACCTTC.

The chain joins TRBV27 to TRBJ2-1; TRBD2 is a possible D gene (6 bases). The CDR3 length is 18 residues. The germline V gene encodes CDR1 MNHEY and CDR2 SMNVEV (reference sequence). The V end was cut by 5 bases, the J end by 9 bases, with 29 bases between. This CDR3 is CASSPKRVGLIGSLEQFF. The CDR3 region has the DNA TGTGCCAGCAGTCCGAAGCGGGTCGGTCTGATCGGGTCCCTTGAGCAGTTCTTC.

This clonotype was observed many times. The rearrangement uses TRBV7-9 and TRBJ2-1; 7 nucleotides align to TRBD2. Germline V gene sequence: CDR1 SEHNR, CDR2 FQNEAQ (reference sequence). Losses at the gene ends were 3 bases for V and 4 bases for J; bases not matched to a gene: 3. This CDR3 spans 14 amino acids. The CDR3 DNA reads TGTGCCAGCAGCTTGGGGGGGGGGTACAATGAGCAGTTCTTC. Protein product: CASSLGGGYNEQFF.

This clonotype has just a few counts. The chain couples TRBV4-1 to TRBJ2-1, with TRBD2 identical over 7 bases. Germline CDR1 is MGHRA and CDR2 is YSYEKL. The junction had 0 bases not matched to a gene; V was cut back by 1 base and J by 0 bases. This CDR3 is built from 15 residues. In nucleotides, the CDR3 is TGCGCCAGCAGCCAAGCGGGAGGCTCCTACAATGAGCAGTTCTTC. This translates into CASSQAGGSYNEQFF.

The chain carries TRBV7-2 and TRBJ2-7, with 8 nucleotides matching TRBD2. Germline CDR1 and CDR2: SGHTA and FQGNSA. The ends lost 0 bases at V and 2 bases at J; junction bases unmatched: 3. The CDR3 is 15 residues long. The CDR3 loop is CASSLARGDTYEQYF. CDR3 DNA: TGTGCCAGCAGCTTAGCGCGGGGGGACACCTACGAGCAGTACTTC.

The V and J genes are TRBV28 and TRBJ2-1, with a possible D match to TRBD1 (5 bases). Trimming left V 3 bases short and J 8 bases short, with 14 bases between. This CDR3 is 14 amino acids long. The V gene's germline CDR1 is MDHEN and CDR2 SYDVKM. The CDR3 DNA reads as TGTGCCAGCAGTTTGGCAGGGAAGTGGGATGAGCAGTTCTTC. This sequence encodes CASSLAGKWDEQFF. The variable domain in full, with the rest retrieved from reference TRBV28 and TRBJ2-1, is DVKVTQSSRYLVKRTGEKVFLECVQDMDHENMFWYRQDPGLGLRLIYFSYDVKMKEKGDIPEGYSVSREKKERFSLILESASTNQTSMYLCASSLAGKWDEQFFGPGTRLTVL.

J is TRBJ2-1 and V is TRBV5-1; D unclear. Trimming removed 4 bases at V and 9 bases at J, with 11 bases between. CDR1 is SGHRS and CDR2 is YFSETQ in the germline V gene. The CDR3 spans 12 residues. In DNA form, the CDR3 reads TGCGCCAGCAGCCCTTCCGGGCGTGAGCAGTTCTTC. It encodes CASSPSGREQFF.

The chain combines TRBV20-1 with TRBJ2-1; 14 bases are a match to TRBD2. After removal of 0 bases from V and 0 bases from J, the junction contained 10 bases not matched to a gene. Germline assignment: CDR1 DFQATT and CDR2 SNEGSKA (reference sequence). The CDR3 runs 20 residues. The CDR3 is CSARERYTGTSGSSYNEQFF. As DNA, the CDR3 is TGCAGTGCTAGAGAGAGATACACCGGGACTAGCGGGAGCTCCTACAATGAGCAGTTCTTC.

This clonotype showed up just a few times. The chain carries TRBV11-2 and TRBJ2-2; D is unresolved. The CDR3 length is 12 residues. CDR1 is SGHAT and CDR2 is FQNNGV in the germline V gene. V was clipped by 6 bases and J by 5 bases, with 7 bases between them. The CDR3 is CASRPDTGELFF. In DNA form, the CDR3 reads TGTGCCAGCAGGCCAGATACCGGGGAGCTGTTTTTT. Full variable domain (remainder filled in from reference TRBV11-2 and TRBJ2-2): EAGVAQSPRYKIIEKRQSVAFWCNPISGHATLYWYQQILGQGPKLLIQFQNNGVVDDSQLPKDRFSAERLKGVDSTLKIQPAKLEDSAVYLCASRPDTGELFFGEGSRLTVL.

This clonotype was counted many times. V usage is TRBV29-1 and J usage is TRBJ2-1; D might be TRBD1 (6 bases). Between the trimmed V and J ends, which lost 2 bases and 2 bases, there was a span of 16 bases. This CDR3 has 16 residues. Germline CDR1 SQVTM, CDR2 ANQGSEA. The CDR3 loop reads CSVEPRGGLTYNEQFF. CDR3 DNA sequence: TGCAGCGTTGAACCCAGGGGCGGCCTCACCTACAATGAGCAGTTCTTC.

This clonotype was detected only a few times. The J gene is TRBJ2-7, the V gene TRBV10-3, with TRBD2 matching 7 bases. This CDR3 has 15 residues. The trim removed 2 bases at V and 0 bases at J, leaving 4 bases unmatched. Germline V gene sequence: CDR1 ENHRY, CDR2 SYGVKD. Here the CDR3 reads CAISEVASGSYEQYF. DNA of the CDR3: TGTGCCATCAGTGAGGTTGCTAGCGGCTCCTACGAGCAGTACTTC.

The CDR3 nucleotides read TGTGCCAGCAGGCCCGGGACAGGCCGGGGCTACACCTTC. Translated: CASRPGTGRGYTF. V and J are TRBV6-1 and TRBJ1-2; TRBD1 matches 8 bases. In germline, CDR1 is MNHNS, CDR2 SASEGT. The junction had 8 bases not matched to a gene; V was cut back by 6 bases and J by 8 bases. CDR3 size: 13 residues.

The chain combines TRBV7-8 with TRBJ2-5; D is ambiguous. The CDR3 is 12 residues long. V was shortened by 5 bases and J by 9 bases, with 13 bases between the two germline ends. Germline V gives CDR1 SGHVS, CDR2 FQNEAQ. The CDR3 spells CASSPRLKAQYF. The CDR3 DNA is TGTGCCAGCAGCCCCCGCCTTAAGGCCCAGTACTTC.

The V and J genes are TRBV7-9 and TRBJ1-3; TRBD1 might be the D (5 bases). CDR1 is SEHNR and CDR2 is FQNEAQ in the germline V gene (reference sequence). The CDR3 is made up of 14 amino acids. CDR3 DNA sequence: TGTGCGCTCCCTCGGGGACCTTCTGGAAACACCATATATTTT. The encoded protein is CALPRGPSGNTIYF.

The rearrangement links TRBV25-1 to TRBJ2-7; D remains ambiguous. The CDR3 length is 14 residues. The germline CDR1 and CDR2 sequences are MGHDK and SYGVNS. V lost 10 bases and J 2 bases, leaving 18 bases between the germline ends. CDR3 sequence reads: CATRSPVITYEQYF. The CDR3, as DNA: TGTGCCACCCGATCGCCAGTAATCACCTACGAGCAGTACTTC.

This chain uses TRBV7-2 with TRBJ2-4; no clear D. V was trimmed by 4 bases and J by 6 bases, leaving 7 bases between them. Looked up from germline, CDR1 is SGHTA and CDR2 is FQGNSA. This CDR3 comprises 12 residues. In nucleotides, the CDR3 is TGTGCCAGCAGCTCCTGGTCAAACATTCAGTACTTC. It yields the protein CASSSWSNIQYF.

This clonotype was counted a few times. This chain uses TRBV5-1 with TRBJ2-7; 9 positions agree with TRBD1. V shed 0 bases, J shed 6 bases, and the junction held 7 bases outside the gene matches. The V gene's germline CDR1 is SGHRS and CDR2 YFSETQ. This CDR3 spans 15 amino acids. The CDR3 here is CASSLDGTGFGEQYF. The CDR3 DNA reads TGCGCCAGCAGCTTGGATGGGACAGGGTTCGGCGAGCAGTACTTC.

In its sample, this clonotype was seen a few times. This chain links TRBV7-9 with TRBJ2-5; the D gene is possibly TRBD2 (6 bases). V lost 4 bases and J lost 5, with 11 bases in between. Germline CDR1 SEHNR, CDR2 FQNEAQ (reference sequence). The CDR3 contains 13 residues. The CDR3 spells CASSSGSVETQYF. For the CDR3, the DNA is TGTGCCAGCAGCTCCGGGAGCGTGGAGACCCAGTACTTC.

At least ten counts were recorded for this clonotype. The rearrangement links TRBV20-1 to TRBJ2-4; D call uncertain. The CDR3 runs to 11 residues. Per the germline V gene, CDR1 is DFQATT and CDR2 is SNEGSKA (reference sequence). V shed 3 bases and J shed 6 bases, with 6 bases lying between them. The CDR3 DNA sequence: TGCAGTGCTAGTCCCGTAAACATTCAGTACTTC. Translation: CSASPVNIQYF.